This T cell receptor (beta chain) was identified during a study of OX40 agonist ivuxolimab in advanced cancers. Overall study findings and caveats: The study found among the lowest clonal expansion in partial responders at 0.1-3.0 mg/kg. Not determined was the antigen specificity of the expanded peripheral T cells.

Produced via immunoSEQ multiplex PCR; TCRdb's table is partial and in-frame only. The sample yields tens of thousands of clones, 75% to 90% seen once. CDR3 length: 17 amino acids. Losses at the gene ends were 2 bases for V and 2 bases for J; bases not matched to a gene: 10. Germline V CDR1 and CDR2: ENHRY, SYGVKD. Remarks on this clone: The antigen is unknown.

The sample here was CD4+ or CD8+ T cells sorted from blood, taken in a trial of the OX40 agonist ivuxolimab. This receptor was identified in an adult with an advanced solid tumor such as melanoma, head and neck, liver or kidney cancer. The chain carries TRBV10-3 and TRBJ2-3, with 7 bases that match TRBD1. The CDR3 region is CAISERGQFEATDTQYF. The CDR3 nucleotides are TGTGCCATCAGTGAGAGGGGACAGTTTGAGGCCACAGATACGCAGTATTTT.